This T cell receptor beta chain was sequenced during a study of cytomegalovirus exposure and HLA in healthy donors. Study-level points and caveats: Using the classifier, cytomegalovirus status was reportedly diagnosed with high specificity and sensitivity. For most subjects, TCR beta sequences were reported to predict HLA-A and HLA-B alleles with accuracy.

Researchers ran the PCR with 60 Vbeta and 13 Jbeta primers. Sequencing used immunoSEQ multiplex PCR; TCRdb keeps in-frame clones, though not all of them. The sample lists approximately 220,000 clones, roughly 87% occurring once. Remarks on this clone: The antigen remains unidentified.

The sequenced sample was PBMCs. The TCR originated in a man aged 40-49 years in good health and CMV-seropositive.

CDR3 sequence (DNA): TGTGCCAGTAGTGGCCCCTCGTTGGCGGGAGTCACCGGGGAGCTGTTTTTT. Translated, it gives CASSGPSLAGVTGELFF. V usage is TRBV19 and J usage is TRBJ2-2; 7 bases are shared with TRBD2. The CDR3 has 17 residues. Unmatched junction bases numbered 13, after V lost 5 bases and J lost 4 bases. Germline V gene data show CDR1 as LNHDA and CDR2 as SQIVND (reference sequence).